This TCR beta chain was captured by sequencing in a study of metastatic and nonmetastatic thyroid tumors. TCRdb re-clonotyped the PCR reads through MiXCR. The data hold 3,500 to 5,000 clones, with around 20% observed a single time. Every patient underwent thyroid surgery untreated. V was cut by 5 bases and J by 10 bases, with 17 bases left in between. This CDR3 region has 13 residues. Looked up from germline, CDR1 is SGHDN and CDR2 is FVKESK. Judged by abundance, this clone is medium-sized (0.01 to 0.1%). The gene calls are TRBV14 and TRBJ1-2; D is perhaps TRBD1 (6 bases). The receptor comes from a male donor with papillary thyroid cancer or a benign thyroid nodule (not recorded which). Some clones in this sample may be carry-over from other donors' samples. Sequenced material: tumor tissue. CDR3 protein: CASSIGQYNDYTF. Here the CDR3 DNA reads TGTGCCAGCAGCATCGGACAGTATAATGACTACACCTTC.